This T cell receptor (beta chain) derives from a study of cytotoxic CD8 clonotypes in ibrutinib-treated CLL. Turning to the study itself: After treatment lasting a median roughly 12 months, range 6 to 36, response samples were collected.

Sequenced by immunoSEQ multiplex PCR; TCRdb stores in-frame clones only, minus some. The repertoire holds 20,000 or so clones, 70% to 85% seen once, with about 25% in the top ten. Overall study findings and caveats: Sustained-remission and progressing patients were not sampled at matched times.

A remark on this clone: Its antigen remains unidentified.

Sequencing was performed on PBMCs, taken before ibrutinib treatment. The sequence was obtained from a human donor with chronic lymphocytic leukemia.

The CDR3 here is CAWSPFRASGTSYEQYF. The CDR3, as DNA: TGTGCCTGGAGCCCTTTTAGGGCTAGCGGGACATCCTACGAGCAGTACTTC. The gene calls are TRBV30 and TRBJ2-7; 9 bases are shared with TRBD2. The CDR3 has 17 amino acids. The V gene end was trimmed by 3 bases and the J gene end by 1 base; junction bases not matched to a gene: 13. Germline V lookup: CDR1 GTSNPN, CDR2 SVGIG (reference sequence).